A selection of T cell receptor beta chains follows, all from one sample in a study of T cell responses to AZD1222 COVID-19 vaccine. Assay: immunoSEQ multiplex PCR; the TCRdb copy retains only in-frame clones and omits some. The sample carries fewer than 150,000 clones, approximately 90% recorded once. Sequencing was performed on peripheral blood, taken 28 days after the second AZD1222 dose. The receptors were gathered from an adult who received the AZD1222 COVID-19 vaccine. Both conserved end residues are part of each CDR3. The D gene is left open where the match is weak. For some rows the clone size is stated as once, few or many, or as a class when expanded; others skip it.

size: -; J: TRBJ2-2; V: TRBV12-5; D: -; DNA: TGTGCTAGTGGTTTGGTAATCAGTGGGGAGCTGTTTTTT; CDR3: CASGLVISGELFF
size: -; J: TRBJ2-1; V: TRBV29-1; D: -; DNA: TGCAGCGTTGTTAGGGCACCCACGTACAATGAGCAGTTCTTC; CDR3: CSVVRAPTYNEQFF
size: -; J: TRBJ2-1; V: TRBV6-5; D: TRBD2; DNA: TGTGCCAGCAGTTACTACGGGACTAGCGGGGGCGGGCAGTTCTTC; CDR3: CASSYYGTSGGGQFF
size: -; J: TRBJ1-1; V: TRBV5-8; D: TRBD1; DNA: TGTGCCAGCGAAGCGACAGGGACGAACACTGAAGCTTTCTTT; CDR3: CASEATGTNTEAFF
size: -; J: TRBJ1-4; V: TRBV6-6; D: -; DNA: TGTGCCAGCAGTCGTACGGGCTCCGGGTCCTTAAATGAAAAACTGTTTTTT; CDR3: CASSRTGSGSLNEKLFF
size: -; J: TRBJ1-1; V: TRBV5-1; D: TRBD1; DNA: TGCGCCAGCAGCTTGGACAGGGGTGGTACTGAAGCTTTCTTT; CDR3: CASSLDRGGTEAFF
size: few; J: TRBJ2-4; V: TRBV2; D: -; DNA: TGTGCCAGCAGTGGGCTAGCGGAGAAGAGGGGGGACATTCAGTACTTC; CDR3: CASSGLAEKRGDIQYF
size: -; J: TRBJ2-2; V: TRBV6-4; D: -; DNA: TGTGCCAGCAGACCCCGGGACACCATACCCGGGGAGCTGTTTTTT; CDR3: CASRPRDTIPGELFF
size: -; J: TRBJ2-3; V: TRBV6-5; D: TRBD2; DNA: TGTGCCAGCAGGGGGAGGGCAAAATCAGATACGCAGTATTTT; CDR3: CASRGRAKSDTQYF
size: -; J: TRBJ1-2; V: TRBV27; D: -; DNA: TGTGCCAGCAGTTTATCGCCGGGATTTAACTATGGCTACACCTTC; CDR3: CASSLSPGFNYGYTF
size: -; J: TRBJ2-2; V: TRBV4-3; D: -; DNA: TGCGCCAGCAGCCAAGTTGGCAATTCGAACACCGGGGAGCTGTTTTTT; CDR3: CASSQVGNSNTGELFF
size: -; J: TRBJ1-4; V: TRBV6-6; D: -; DNA: TGTGCCAGCAGTCGCGCCGGTCGTGGTAGCAGTAATGAAAAACTGTTTTTT; CDR3: CASSRAGRGSSNEKLFF
size: -; J: TRBJ1-4; V: TRBV3-1/TRBV3-2; D: TRBD1; DNA: TGTGCCAGCAGCCACCCCGGGACAGAGAATGAAAAACTGTTTTTT; CDR3: CASSHPGTENEKLFF
size: -; J: TRBJ2-1; V: TRBV11-2; D: -; DNA: TGTGCCAGCAGCTTAGAGTGGGGCGGTGGGCAGTTCTTC; CDR3: CASSLEWGGGQFF
size: -; J: TRBJ2-7; V: TRBV4-2; D: -; DNA: TGTGCCAGCAGCCAAGATAGATACGAGCAGTACTTC; CDR3: CASSQDRYEQYF
size: -; J: TRBJ2-1; V: TRBV7-3; D: -; DNA: TGTGCCAGCAGCTTGCAAGGCGACAATGAGCAGTTCTTC; CDR3: CASSLQGDNEQFF
size: once; J: TRBJ2-1; V: TRBV3-1/TRBV3-2; D: -; DNA: TGTGCCAGCAGCCAGGCGATAAGCCGGGGCATCCCATACAATGAGCAGTTCTTC; CDR3: CASSQAISRGIPYNEQFF
size: -; J: TRBJ1-1; V: TRBV28; D: TRBD1; DNA: TGTGCCAGCATCCTCCCCGGGACAGTGAACACTGAAGCTTTCTTT; CDR3: CASILPGTVNTEAFF
size: -; J: TRBJ1-4; V: TRBV6-5; D: -; DNA: TGTGCCAGCAGCGGGACTGATAATGAAAAACTGTTTTTT; CDR3: CASSGTDNEKLFF
size: -; J: TRBJ2-2; V: TRBV10-3; D: -; DNA: TGTGCCATCAGTGTAGGGCGCGGGACCGGGGAGCTGTTTTTT; CDR3: CAISVGRGTGELFF
size: medium-sized; J: TRBJ2-7; V: TRBV13; D: -; DNA: TGTGCCAGCAGCTCCGGCGGCTCTATACGAGAGCAGTACTTC; CDR3: CASSSGGSIREQYF
size: -; J: TRBJ2-7; V: TRBV6-2/TRBV6-3; D: -; DNA: TGTGCCAGCAGTCACCTTCAGGGGGGACTTACCTACGAGCAGTACTTC; CDR3: CASSHLQGGLTYEQYF
size: -; J: TRBJ2-2; V: TRBV20-1; D: TRBD2; DNA: TGCAGTGCTAGTAGTAGCGGGGGGTCGAACACCGGGGAGCTGTTTTTT; CDR3: CSASSSGGSNTGELFF
size: -; J: TRBJ1-5; V: TRBV7-8; D: TRBD1; DNA: TGTGCCAGCAGCCGAGACAGGGGGTGGCAGCCCCAGCATTTT; CDR3: CASSRDRGWQPQHF
size: once; J: TRBJ1-3; V: TRBV15; D: TRBD1; DNA: TGTGCCACCGGGGCGACAGGGGGCGCGGGAAACACCATATATTTT; CDR3: CATGATGGAGNTIYF
size: -; J: TRBJ2-1; V: TRBV5-1; D: TRBD2; DNA: TGCGCCAGCAGCTCCGGGACTAGCGGTTACAATGAGCAGTTCTTC; CDR3: CASSSGTSGYNEQFF
size: -; J: TRBJ1-6; V: TRBV4-1; D: -; DNA: TGCGCCAGCAGCCCGGACCCCCCGAATTCACCCCTCCACTTT; CDR3: CASSPDPPNSPLHF
size: -; J: TRBJ1-4; V: TRBV12-3/TRBV12-4; D: -; DNA: -; CDR3: CASSSSQREKLFF
size: few; J: TRBJ1-5; V: TRBV7-9; D: -; DNA: TGTGCCAGCAGCCCGGGTCGATCACATCAGCCCCAGCATTTT; CDR3: CASSPGRSHQPQHF
size: few; J: TRBJ2-7; V: TRBV5-1; D: TRBD1; DNA: TGCGCCAGCAGGATGACAGGGAACGACGAGCAGTACTTC; CDR3: CASRMTGNDEQYF
size: once; J: TRBJ1-5; V: TRBV19; D: -; DNA: TGTGCCAGTAGTTCCGGTTCCGGCTGGAATCAGCCCCAGCATTTT; CDR3: CASSSGSGWNQPQHF
size: once; J: TRBJ1-4; V: TRBV7-2; D: -; DNA: TGTGCCAGCAGCCGCAGTCATAATGAAAAACTGTTTTTT; CDR3: CASSRSHNEKLFF
size: -; J: TRBJ1-2; V: TRBV10-3; D: -; DNA: TGTGCCATCAAGGAGGCCCCGGGATCTAACTATGGCTACACCTTC; CDR3: CAIKEAPGSNYGYTF
size: -; J: TRBJ2-1; V: TRBV28; D: TRBD2; DNA: TGTGCCAGCAGTTTCAGTAGCGGGGGTGGTAAGCAGTTCTTC; CDR3: CASSFSSGGGKQFF
size: -; J: TRBJ1-5; V: TRBV15; D: TRBD1; DNA: TGTGCCACCAGCATAGGACAGGGAGTTCAGCCCCAGCATTTT; CDR3: CATSIGQGVQPQHF
size: -; J: TRBJ2-3; V: TRBV7-2; D: -; DNA: TGTGCCAGCAGCTTAGCTATGCAGCGGACCCTAACTCAGGGTACGCAGTATTTT; CDR3: CASSLAMQRTLTQGTQYF
size: -; J: TRBJ2-7; V: TRBV11-2; D: TRBD1; DNA: TGTGCCAGCAGCGGATCGACAGGGGGCTACAACGAGCAGTACTTC; CDR3: CASSGSTGGYNEQYF
size: -; J: TRBJ1-2; V: TRBV6-5; D: -; DNA: TGTGCCAGCAGTTACTCCGGGACTCCCGTCGGGGGCTACACCTTC; CDR3: CASSYSGTPVGGYTF
size: -; J: TRBJ2-7; V: TRBV25-1; D: -; DNA: TGTGCCAGCAGTGATAACACCCACTCCTACGAGCAGTACTTC; CDR3: CASSDNTHSYEQYF
size: -; J: TRBJ1-3; V: TRBV6-1; D: TRBD1; DNA: TGTGCCAGCAGTGAATACTGGACAGGGTCTGGAAACACCATATATTTT; CDR3: CASSEYWTGSGNTIYF
size: -; J: TRBJ2-3; V: TRBV6-5; D: TRBD2; DNA: TGTGCCACCCAGCCTGCGGGGGACACAGATACGCAGTATTTT; CDR3: CATQPAGDTDTQYF
size: -; J: TRBJ2-2; V: TRBV9; D: TRBD2; DNA: TGTGCCAGCAGCCCCCTGGGGGCTAGCGGGGGGCCGAACACCGGGGAGCTGTTTTTT; CDR3: CASSPLGASGGPNTGELFF
size: -; J: TRBJ2-2; V: TRBV7-3; D: TRBD2; DNA: TGTGCCAGCAGCTCTAGCGGGGGGAGCACCGGGGAGCTGTTTTTT; CDR3: CASSSSGGSTGELFF
size: -; J: TRBJ2-1; V: TRBV5-1; D: TRBD1; DNA: TGCGCCAGCAGCTTACAGGGGGCAGGCAATGAGCAGTTCTTC; CDR3: CASSLQGAGNEQFF
size: -; J: TRBJ2-3; V: TRBV7-9; D: TRBD2; DNA: TGTGCCAGCAGCTCCCCGATTAGCGGGGCGTCCTCAGATACGCAGTATTTT; CDR3: CASSSPISGASSDTQYF
size: -; J: TRBJ1-3; V: TRBV4-3; D: -; DNA: TGCGCCAGCAGCCAAGGGGACTACTCTGGAAACACCATATATTTT; CDR3: CASSQGDYSGNTIYF
size: -; J: TRBJ1-1; V: TRBV9; D: -; DNA: TGTGCCAGCAGCGCCAGTCCCGGCCACACTGAAGCTTTCTTT; CDR3: CASSASPGHTEAFF
size: -; J: TRBJ2-3; V: TRBV6-2/TRBV6-3; D: -; DNA: TGTGCCAGCAGTACACAGCGGGTAGCGCAGTATTTT; CDR3: CASSTQRVAQYF
size: -; J: TRBJ1-3; V: TRBV29-1; D: -; DNA: TGCAGCGTTGCTGGGCAGGCTGGAAACACCATATATTTT; CDR3: CSVAGQAGNTIYF
size: -; J: TRBJ1-2; V: TRBV10-1; D: -; DNA: TGCGCCAGCAGTGCCTTCCGCAACTATGGCTACACCTTC; CDR3: CASSAFRNYGYTF
size: -; J: TRBJ1-5; V: TRBV20-1; D: -; DNA: TGCAGTGCTAGTATTTCCCATTATAGCAATCAGCCCCAGCATTTT; CDR3: CSASISHYSNQPQHF
size: -; J: TRBJ2-2; V: TRBV24-1; D: -; DNA: TGTGCCACCAGTGATTTGCGCGGGGGCTCCCTTACCGGGGAGCTGTTTTTT; CDR3: CATSDLRGGSLTGELFF
size: -; J: TRBJ1-1; V: TRBV4-3; D: -; DNA: TGCGCCAGCAGCCAACCCGGCGCGGGGGCGAACACTGAAGCTTTCTTT; CDR3: CASSQPGAGANTEAFF
size: once; J: TRBJ1-2; V: TRBV10-3; D: TRBD1; DNA: TGTGCCATCAGTGAGGGACAGGGTGATGGCTACACCTTC; CDR3: CAISEGQGDGYTF
size: few; J: TRBJ2-7; V: TRBV6-5; D: TRBD1; DNA: TGTGCCGCGACGACCGGGACAGGGGCCTACGAGCAGTACTTC; CDR3: CAATTGTGAYEQYF
size: -; J: TRBJ1-5; V: TRBV6-1; D: TRBD1; DNA: TGTGCCAGCAGTGCTCTAGGGGGCGACGCTTATAGCAATCAGCCCCAGCATTTT; CDR3: CASSALGGDAYSNQPQHF
size: -; J: TRBJ1-1; V: TRBV5-4; D: -; DNA: TGTGCCAGCAGCTTGGTGGGGGGGAAGGGGAAGACTGAAGCTTTCTTT; CDR3: CASSLVGGKGKTEAFF
size: once; J: TRBJ2-5; V: TRBV9; D: -; DNA: TGTGCCAGCAGCAAGGGGCAAGAGACCCAGTACTTC; CDR3: CASSKGQETQYF
size: -; J: TRBJ2-1; V: TRBV19; D: TRBD2; DNA: TGTGCCAGTAGGAAGGTAGCGGGGGGGCCCAATGAGCAGTTCTTC; CDR3: CASRKVAGGPNEQFF